This T cell receptor (beta chain) comes out of a study of CD8 T cells in ankylosing spondylitis. Concerning this clonotype: Its target is not known.

TCRdb called the 5' RACE reads again in MiXCR, with one record for every CDR3 protein. The table has approximately 300,000 distinct CDR3 sequences, around 21% seen once. Germline V gene data show CDR1 as SGDLS and CDR2 as YYNGEE. The CDR3 runs to 16 residues. V lost 4 bases, J lost 0 bases, and 8 bases stayed unmatched. General study points: Before this, some motif variants had been reported in reactive arthritis synovial fluid and blood. Blood of patients with ankylosing spondylitis appeared to be characterized by a TCR beta motif of seven or eight highly homologous variants.

The TCR sequence derives from a female donor with ankylosing spondylitis or in good health (not recorded which). V usage is TRBV9 and J usage is TRBJ2-7, with TRBD1 matching over 9 bases. Sequencing was done on a sample of blood, either unsorted or a sorted T cell fraction (not recorded which). The chain's CDR3 is CASSPTGTGSSYEQYF. In nucleotides, the CDR3 is TGTGCCAGCAGCCCTACCGGGACAGGGAGCTCCTACGAGCAGTACTTC. Full variable domain (rest looked up from reference TRBV9 and TRBJ2-7): DSGVTQTPKHLITATGQRVTLRCSPRSGDLSVYWYQQSLDQGLQFLIQYYNGEERAKGNILERFSAQQFPDLHSELNLSSLELGDSALYFCASSPTGTGSSYEQYFGPGTRLTVT.